The clone carrying this TCR beta chain was seen ten or more times. Its target is not known. The data belong to a study of early T cells in non-severe SARS-CoV-2 infection. Study as a whole: Unsorted whole-blood RNA was sequenced in bulk, leaving chains unpaired.

The CDR3 contains 14 residues. Losses at the gene ends were 6 bases for V and 8 bases for J; bases not matched to a gene: 11. Germline lookup yields CDR1 DFQATT and CDR2 SNEGSKA (reference sequence). Individual cDNA molecules carried attached unique molecular identifiers. Each CDR3 protein is one row after TCRdb ran MiXCR on the 5' RACE reads. The sample lists tens of thousands of distinct CDR3 sequences, about a tenth seen once, with 6.4% in the top ten. Findings and caveats of the study: Anti-spike CD8 responses were favored in VDJdb matching, and private and CD4 specificities were missed.

The sample was whole blood. This sequence originates from an adult who was a healthcare worker with PCR-confirmed SARS-CoV-2 infection or an uninfected control (not recorded which). The chain recombines TRBV20-1 with TRBJ2-1; 9 nucleotides line up with TRBD2. CDR3 residues: CSARGASGMDEQFF. CDR3 bases: TGCAGTGCCCGAGGGGCTAGCGGGATGGATGAGCAGTTCTTC.